This T cell receptor (beta chain) came from a study of resident and recirculating memory T cells in vitiligo. Study as a whole: Each patient gave two lesional and two nonlesional epidermal shave biopsies, plus PBMCs.

Generated by immunoSEQ multiplex PCR, the TCRdb table keeps only in-frame clones and is missing some. Of 39,000 or so clones in the sample, around nine tenths were seen once. Details on this clone: The antigen is not known.

Patients had to be free of confetti depigmentation, indicating active vitiligo. Germline loops: CDR1 SEHNR, CDR2 FQNEAQ (reference sequence). The germline V and J ends were trimmed by 2 bases and 2 bases, with 12 bases remaining between them. The CDR3 extends over 15 amino acids. Notes on the study in general: Clonality differed among vitiligo lesions, with no unique dominant clone.

The sample taken for sequencing was blood. The source is a male donor with vitiligo. The V call is TRBV7-9, the J call TRBJ2-5; perhaps TRBD1 as D (6 bases). CDR3 region: CASSLRERGQETQYF. The DNA of the CDR3 is TGTGCCAGCAGCTTAAGGGAAAGGGGGCAAGAGACCCAGTACTTC.